This T cell receptor beta chain was identified in a study of T-cell memory formation after mild COVID-19. Study-wide results and limits: Specificity for SARS-CoV-2 was not confirmed among the second-wave clones peaking on day 37. There were some responding clones in pre-infection memory, which suggested that cross-reactive memory had joined.

Comments on this clonotype: What it recognizes is unknown.

MiXCR, run by TCRdb on the 5' RACE reads, gives a single entry per CDR3 protein. The sample consists of 150,000 to 200,000 distinct CDR3 sequences, around a tenth of them appearing once. Between the trimmed V and J ends, which lost 3 bases and 2 bases, there was a span of 8 bases. The length of the CDR3 is 14 residues. The germline V gene encodes CDR1 SGDLS and CDR2 YYNGEE. The chain combines TRBV9 with TRBJ1-4, with D possibly being TRBD1 (5 bases). This clonotype originated in a man aged 18 to 29 who had mild COVID-19 (a few samples of this study predate the infection). Cell type and time point are not known. The sequencing sample was made of PBMCs or a T cell subset sorted from them (not recorded which). The CDR3 sequence is CASSGGVTNEKLFF. CDR3 bases: TGTGCCAGCAGCGGGGGGGTCACTAATGAAAAACTGTTTTTT.